A single sample gave rise to the 20 T cell receptor beta chains below, sequenced in a study of blood T cell repertoires in COVID-19. Libraries were prepared by immunoSEQ multiplex PCR; TCRdb keeps only in-frame clonotypes and omits some of them. The sample lists 100,000 to 150,000 clones, under 90% occurring once. The specimen was PBMCs or T cells enriched from blood (not recorded which). The receptors stem from a man in his forties or fifties with acute COVID-19.

The J gene is TRBJ1-2, the V gene TRBV6-5; 7 bases match TRBD1. This CDR3 spans 14 amino acids. Germline V gene lookup returns CDR1 MNHEY and CDR2 SVGAGI. Unmatched junction bases numbered 13, after V lost 10 bases and J lost 5 bases. The CDR3 DNA reads as TGTGCCACCCAGTTGAGTGAGGGGGCTTATGGCTACACCTTC. Translating gives CATQLSEGAYGYTF.

The CDR3 coding sequence is TGTGCCAGCAGCTACTTAACAGGGCCTCCCCTCTACAATGAGCAGTTCTTC. Protein: CASSYLTGPPLYNEQFF. The rearrangement uses TRBV7-8 and TRBJ2-1, with a possible D match to TRBD1 (6 bases). The CDR3 is 17 amino acids. Germline values: CDR1 SGHVS, CDR2 FQNEAQ. V dropped 4 bases and J dropped 3 bases, with 19 bases sitting between them.

The rearrangement uses TRBV28 and TRBJ1-4; 8 bases align to TRBD1. V trimming: 5 bases; J trimming: 12 bases; junction bases outside the gene matches: 17. Germline V gene lookup returns CDR1 MDHEN and CDR2 SYDVKM. The CDR3 consists of 16 residues. CDR3 loop: CASSPPQGAPGGELFF. The CDR3 DNA follows: TGTGCCAGCAGTCCCCCGCAGGGGGCTCCGGGGGGAGAACTGTTTTTT.

This clone has just a few counts. The sample has other DNA sequences that encode this CDR3 too. This chain uses TRBV9 with TRBJ1-1, with D uncertain. V lost 0 bases to trimming and J lost 0 bases, with 3 bases between them. This CDR3 is built from 13 residues. Germline CDR1 SGDLS, CDR2 YYNGEE. The chain's CDR3 is CASSVAVNTEAFF. DNA for the CDR3: TGTGCCAGCAGCGTAGCCGTGAACACTGAAGCTTTCTTT. Full variable domain (outside the CDR3, taken from reference TRBV9 and TRBJ1-1): DSGVTQTPKHLITATGQRVTLRCSPRSGDLSVYWYQQSLDQGLQFLIQYYNGEERAKGNILERFSAQQFPDLHSELNLSSLELGDSALYFCASSVAVNTEAFFGQGTRLTVV.

CDR3 coding DNA: TGTGCCAGCAGCAAGGGACAGGCTAATGAAAAACTGTTTTTT. Amino acid sequence: CASSKGQANEKLFF. The genes are TRBV13 and TRBJ1-4, with 8 bases that match TRBD1. V was clipped by 5 bases and J by 3 bases; unmatched bases: 2. This CDR3 comprises 14 residues. Germline V gene lookup returns CDR1 PRHDT and CDR2 FYEKMQ (reference sequence).

The chain has TRBV5-1 and TRBJ2-7; D not resolved. This CDR3 has 14 residues. V was pared by 2 bases and J by 3 bases, with 12 bases between. Germline V gene sequence: CDR1 SGHRS, CDR2 YFSETQ. CDR3 DNA sequence: TGCGCCAGCAGCTTCAACTATCAGTTCTACGAGCAGTACTTC. It yields the protein CASSFNYQFYEQYF.

The chain has TRBV4-1 and TRBJ1-4; no clear D. The CDR3 contains 16 residues. Per germline, CDR1 MGHRA and CDR2 YSYEKL. V was cut by 1 base and J by 8 bases, with 17 bases left in between. In DNA, the CDR3 is TGCGCCAGCAGCCAAGTGGACTCCGGACGTAAGGAAAAACTGTTTTTT. Amino acid sequence: CASSQVDSGRKEKLFF.

This clone was recorded a few times. V and J are TRBV7-3 and TRBJ1-1; D remains unclear. Germline CDR1 and CDR2: SGHTA and FQGTGA. Trimming removed 5 bases from V and 1 base from J, with 8 bases in between. CDR3 length equals 13 residues. CDR3 sequence reads: CASSRSGNTEAFF. The CDR3 coding sequence is TGTGCCAGCAGCCGATCGGGGAACACTGAAGCTTTCTTT.

This rearrangement joins TRBV7-8 to TRBJ2-3; D remains ambiguous. V lost 4 bases to trimming and J lost 2 bases, with 4 bases between them. The CDR3 totals 12 residues. Germline V CDR1 and CDR2: SGHVS, FQNEAQ. The CDR3 sequence: CASSYLTDTQYF. DNA for the CDR3: TGTGCCAGCAGCTATCTCACAGATACGCAGTATTTT.

V is TRBV6-5 and J is TRBJ1-6, with unresolved D. This CDR3 region has 11 residues. Germline V gene lookup returns CDR1 MNHEY and CDR2 SVGAGI. V shed 2 bases and J shed 13 bases, with 6 bases lying between them. The CDR3 sequence is CASSYGGPLHF. As DNA, the CDR3 is TGTGCCAGCAGTTACGGTGGCCCCCTCCACTTT.

The rearrangement uses TRBV18 and TRBJ2-3; D unresolved. The CDR3 length is 15 residues. Germline V lookup: CDR1 KGHSH, CDR2 LQKENI. V lost 3 bases and J lost 4, with 14 bases in between. Here the CDR3 reads CASSPVLAESDTQYF. CDR3 DNA: TGTGCCAGCTCACCGGTCTTGGCGGAGTCAGATACGCAGTATTTT.

The chain combines TRBV2 with TRBJ2-3, with D unclear. This CDR3 comprises 13 residues. Trimming cost V 2 bases and J 2 bases, with 5 bases left between them. Germline CDR1 SNHLY, CDR2 FYNNEI. The CDR3 nucleotides are TGTGCCAGCAGTGAAACTTTCACAGATACGCAGTATTTT. It specifies CASSETFTDTQYF.

This chain uses TRBV19 with TRBJ2-4; TRBD1 agrees at 11 bases. The CDR3 loop spans 21 amino acids. J lost 0 bases, V lost 6 bases, and 19 bases had no gene match. Germline CDR1 reads LNHDA; CDR2 reads SQIVND (reference sequence). The CDR3 region has the DNA TGTGCCAGTAGCCCGCGGACAGGGGGCCTTCATAGTCTTCTAGCCAAAAACATTCAGTACTTC. Translating it yields CASSPRTGGLHSLLAKNIQYF.

This sequence joins TRBV29-1 and TRBJ1-2; weak D call: TRBD1 (5 bases). The CDR3 has 13 amino acids. The germline gives CDR1 SQVTM, CDR2 ANQGSEA. Trimming removed 1 base at V and 8 bases at J, with 14 bases between. CDR3 in DNA: TGCAGCGTTGAAGGGGTGAAGGGGTTGGGCTACACCTTC. Its translation is CSVEGVKGLGYTF. Variable domain in full (rest from reference TRBV29-1 and TRBJ1-2): SAVISQKPSRDICQRGTSLTIQCQVDSQVTMMFWYRQQPGQSLTLIATANQGSEATYESGFVIDKFPISRPNLTFSTLTVSNMSPEDSSIYLCSVEGVKGLGYTFGSGTRLTVV.

The J gene is TRBJ1-2, the V gene TRBV6-5; D is unclear. The germline V gene encodes CDR1 MNHEY and CDR2 SVGAGI. Trimming stripped 4 bases from V and 0 bases from J, with 12 bases between. This CDR3 comprises 15 residues. CDR3: CASSFSEGANYGYTF. CDR3 sequence (DNA): TGTGCCAGCAGTTTCTCGGAAGGAGCTAACTATGGCTACACCTTC.

The chain recombines TRBV18 with TRBJ1-1; D may be TRBD1 (5 bases). Trimming shortened V by 1 base and J by 2 bases, and 20 bases separated the two germline ends. CDR1 and CDR2 (germline): KGHSH, LQKENI. This CDR3 contains 18 residues. The CDR3 coding sequence is TGTGCCAGCTCACCACGACAGACCCAGGGAGGGGTTAACACTGAAGCTTTCTTT. Its protein is CASSPRQTQGGVNTEAFF.

The chain recombines TRBV10-1 with TRBJ2-5; a weak D match, TRBD1 (6 bases). From germline, CDR1 is WNHNN and CDR2 SYGVQD (reference sequence). CDR3 size: 13 residues. V lost 4 bases to trimming and J lost 5 bases, with 11 bases between them. CDR3 residues: CASSVDRLETQYF. The DNA for the CDR3 is TGCGCCAGCAGTGTCGACAGGCTGGAGACCCAGTACTTC.

V gene TRBV5-6 combines with J gene TRBJ1-2, with 9 bases fitting TRBD1. CDR1 is SGHDT and CDR2 is YYEEEE in the germline V gene. The length of the CDR3 is 12 residues. Trimming at V came to 3 bases and at J to 8 bases, leaving 2 bases not matched to a gene. The CDR3 loop reads CASSWTGAGYTF. CDR3 nucleotide sequence: TGTGCCAGCAGCTGGACAGGGGCCGGCTACACCTTC.

This chain joins TRBV7-9 and TRBJ1-3; a possible D gene is TRBD1 (5 bases). Looked up from germline, CDR1 is SEHNR and CDR2 is FQNEAQ (reference sequence). V was shortened by 6 bases and J by 0 bases, with 6 bases between the two germline ends. The CDR3 is 13 amino acids. The CDR3: CASRDISGNTIYF. The CDR3 DNA sequence: TGTGCCAGCAGGGACATCTCTGGAAACACCATATATTTT.

J is TRBJ1-2 and V is TRBV7-9, with a possible D match to TRBD1 (5 bases). The CDR3 runs to 15 residues. The V end lost 5 bases, the J end lost 4 bases, and 17 bases lay between the germline ends. The germline gives CDR1 SEHNR, CDR2 FQNEAQ (reference sequence). The CDR3 sequence: CASSPAGVGSYGYTF. The CDR3 coding sequence is TGTGCCAGCAGCCCTGCGGGGGTTGGCAGCTATGGCTACACCTTC.